The 8 T cell receptor beta chains listed next were all sequenced from one sample in a study of read filtering for tumor transcriptome and immune sequencing (dated by TCRdb to 2020 to 2021). The sequencer was an Illumina HiSeq 4000. TCR libraries were built from about 370 ng RNA with the Immunoverse kit, using molecular barcoded adaptors covering alpha/delta and beta/gamma chains. TCRdb passed the public sequencing reads through fastp at Q25 and MiXCR, retaining productive beta sequences. A single entry per CDR3 protein holds the most common genes and DNA from its merged rows. The sample table lists under 80,000 distinct CDR3 sequences, about a fifth of them with a count of one. The ten top clones hold about 14% of the sample. Sequencing was carried out using a population of CD138-negative cells sorted from bone marrow. What this sample's cell subset or site label stands for: bone marrow mononuclear cells depleted of CD138+ plasma/myeloma cells by negative magnetic selection. Receptors originate from a donor at least 40 years old with multiple myeloma.

This clonotype was observed many times. The chain carries TRBV20-1 and TRBJ2-3; 8 nucleotides line up with TRBD2. The V and J ends lost 6 bases and 2 bases, in that order; junction bases with no gene match: 10. CDR1 DFQATT and CDR2 SNEGSKA come from the germline V gene (reference sequence). This CDR3 is built from 15 residues. CDR3 DNA sequence: TGCAGTGCCCTATCGCGGGGGGCCCACACAGATACGCAGTATTTT. It encodes CSALSRGAHTDTQYF.

The sample holds many counts of this clonotype. This rearrangement joins TRBV11-1 to TRBJ2-1; D possibly matches TRBD1 or TRBD2 (5 bases each). The CDR3 extends over 13 amino acids. Trimming removed 5 bases at V and 15 bases at J, with 20 bases between. Germline V CDR1 and CDR2: SGHAT, FQDESV (reference sequence). CDR3 sequence reads: CASSEGTASYPFF. CDR3 DNA: TGTGCCAGCAGCGAGGGGACCGCTAGTTATCCGTTCTTC.

This clonotype showed up just a few times. The chain has TRBV3-1 and TRBJ1-2; 7 nucleotides agree with TRBD1. CDR3 length: 16 residues. V gave up 3 bases and J gave up 6 bases; unmatched junction bases: 13. Looked up from germline, CDR1 is LGHDT and CDR2 is YNNKEL (reference sequence). The CDR3 loop reads CASSHLPGQRLHGYTF. In nucleotides, the CDR3 is TGTGCCAGCAGCCACCTACCGGGACAGAGATTGCATGGCTACACCTTC.

This clonotype was detected many times. This sequence joins TRBV18 and TRBJ2-7; D is tentatively TRBD1 or TRBD2 (6 bases each). CDR3 length: 13 amino acids. Per the germline V gene, CDR1 is KGHSH and CDR2 is LQKENI. V was clipped by 5 bases and J by 6 bases, with 14 bases between them. Here the CDR3 reads CASSGAGGLEQYF. The CDR3 DNA is TGTGCCAGCTCAGGCGCCGGGGGCCTCGAGCAGTACTTC.

This clonotype has a count of ten or more. V gene TRBV20-1 combines with J gene TRBJ2-7; 13 bases are a match to TRBD2. Germline V gives CDR1 DFQATT, CDR2 SNEGSKA (reference sequence). This CDR3 spans 14 amino acids. Trimming at V came to 3 bases and at J to 2 bases, leaving 1 base not matched to a gene. CDR3 sequence: CSARGTSGTYEQYF. CDR3 nucleotides: TGCAGTGCTAGGGGGACTAGCGGGACCTACGAGCAGTACTTC.

This clonotype was counted many times. The chain combines TRBV28 with TRBJ2-3, with D hard to call. The CDR3 totals 13 residues. Germline values: CDR1 MDHEN, CDR2 SYDVKM. V was pared by 6 bases and J by 0 bases, with 7 bases between. The DNA of the CDR3 is TGTGCCAGCAGCCCCCAGAGCACAGATACGCAGTATTTT. Translated: CASSPQSTDTQYF.

The V gene is TRBV20-1, the J gene TRBJ1-3, with TRBD1 matching over 7 bases. The V gene end was trimmed by 4 bases and the J gene end by 2 bases; junction bases not matched to a gene: 2. This CDR3 has 13 residues. CDR1 and CDR2 from the germline V gene are DFQATT and SNEGSKA (reference sequence). CDR3: CSAKQGAGNTIYF. DNA for the CDR3: TGCAGTGCTAAGCAGGGGGCTGGAAACACCATATATTTT.

This clonotype was recorded a few times. The gene calls are TRBV29-1 and TRBJ1-3; 9 bases are a match to TRBD1. Germline-derived CDR1 and CDR2 are SQVTM and ANQGSEA. This CDR3 spans 14 amino acids. Trimming at V came to 6 bases and at J to 0 bases, leaving 3 bases not matched to a gene. As DNA, the CDR3 is TGCAGCGTCGGGACAGGGAACTCTGGAAACACCATATATTTT. Translation: CSVGTGNSGNTIYF.